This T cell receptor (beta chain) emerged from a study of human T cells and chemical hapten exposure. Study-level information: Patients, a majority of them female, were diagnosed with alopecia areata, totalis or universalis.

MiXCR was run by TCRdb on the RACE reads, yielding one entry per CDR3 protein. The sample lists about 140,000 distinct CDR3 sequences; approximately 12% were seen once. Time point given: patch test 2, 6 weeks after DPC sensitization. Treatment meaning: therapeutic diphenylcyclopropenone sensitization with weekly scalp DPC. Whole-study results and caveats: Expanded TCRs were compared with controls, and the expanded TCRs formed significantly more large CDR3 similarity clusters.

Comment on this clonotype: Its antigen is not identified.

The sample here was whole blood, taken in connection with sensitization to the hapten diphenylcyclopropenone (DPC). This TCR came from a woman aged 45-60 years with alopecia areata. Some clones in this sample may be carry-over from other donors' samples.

CDR3 amino acids: CSASWDRITQASTDTQYF. CDR3 coding DNA: TGCAGTGCTAGTTGGGACAGGATCACGCAGGCTAGCACAGATACGCAGTATTTT. This chain connects TRBV20-1 to TRBJ2-3; 8 bases match TRBD1. From germline, CDR1 is DFQATT and CDR2 SNEGSKA (reference sequence). The CDR3 is 18 residues long. J lost 0 bases, V lost 3 bases, and 14 bases had no gene match.